This record looks at one T cell receptor (beta chain) sequence and its context. Its antigen is as yet unknown. CDR1 and CDR2 from the germline V gene are GTSNPN and SVGIG (reference sequence). The trim removed 4 bases at V and 8 bases at J, leaving 9 bases unmatched. This CDR3 comprises 14 residues. Before the COVID-19 pandemic, during about 2011-2019, CD4+ T cells were taken from unexposed donors. Isolation of CD4+ T cells took place after nine to ten days in culture. This entry belongs to a study of CD4 T cells in relation to SARS-CoV-2 and coronaviruses. Produced via immunoSEQ multiplex PCR; TCRdb's table is partial and in-frame only. Of around 15,000 clones listed, 82% are singletons.

The sequence came from a human donor in good health. The V call is TRBV30, the J call TRBJ2-1, with 9 bases identical to TRBD2. The specimen sequenced was CD4+ T cells from PBMCs, cultured in vitro. In DNA form, the CDR3 reads TGTGCCTGGAACGGCGGGAGGGCCATGGATGAGCAGTTCTTC. Translated, it gives CAWNGGRAMDEQFF.